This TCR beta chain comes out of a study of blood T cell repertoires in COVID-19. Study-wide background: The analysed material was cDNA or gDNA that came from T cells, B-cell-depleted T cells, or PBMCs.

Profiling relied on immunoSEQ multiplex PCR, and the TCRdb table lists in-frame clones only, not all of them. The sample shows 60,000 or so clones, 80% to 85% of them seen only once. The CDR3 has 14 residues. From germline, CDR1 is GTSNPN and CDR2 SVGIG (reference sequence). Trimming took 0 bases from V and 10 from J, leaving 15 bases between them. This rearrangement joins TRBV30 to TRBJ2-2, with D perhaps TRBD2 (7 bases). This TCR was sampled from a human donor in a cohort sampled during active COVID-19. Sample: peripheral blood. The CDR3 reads CAWSVRGAQAELFF. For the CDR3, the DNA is TGTGCCTGGAGTGTACGGGGGGCCCAGGCGGAGCTGTTTTTT.